The sequence of this T cell receptor (beta chain) was determined in a study of blood T cell repertoires in COVID-19. Study context: Some COVID-19 samples were acute and others convalescent; all came from the United States, Italy and Spain. T cells, B-cell-depleted T cells, or PBMCs supplied cDNA or gDNA.

The table came from immunoSEQ multiplex PCR; TCRdb's copy has only in-frame clones and leaves some out. The data hold roughly 140,000 clones, with 80% to 90% observed a single time. Germline CDR1 and CDR2: KGHSH and LQKENI. V lost 1 base, J lost 3 bases, and 8 bases stayed unmatched. The CDR3 consists of 16 residues. The chain uses TRBV18 and TRBJ2-5; 7 bases are shared with TRBD2. The sequence was collected from a woman aged 70-85 years with acute or convalescent COVID-19. The source material was peripheral blood. CDR3 sequence: CASSPLPVGGKETQYF. The CDR3, as DNA: TGTGCCAGCTCACCACTGCCGGTGGGGGGGAAAGAGACCCAGTACTTC.